This T cell receptor (beta chain) appears in the sequencing data of a study of CD8+CD57+ T cells in acquired aplastic anemia. As for the study in general: Isolated CD4+ and CD8+ cells, once sorted, yielded DNA averaging about 3.1 ug.

This clonotype came up a few times. What it recognizes is unknown. Trimming stripped 0 bases from V and 3 bases from J, with 8 bases between. The CDR3 runs to 14 residues. Germline V CDR1 and CDR2: SGHTA, FQGTGA. The TCR beta profiling, which covered VDJ combination and CDR3 sequence, was carried out using genomic DNA as the template. TCRdb analysed the reads with MiXCR anew, one entry per CDR3 protein. Among hundreds of thousands of distinct CDR3 sequences listed, around 30% were seen once. Previously, flow cytometry had revealed CD8+CD57+ cell expansion in the patients chosen for sequencing. Patients had undergone no therapy by the time their blood was sampled. General observations from the study: Patient and control CD8+ Simpson's diversity was not significantly different.

V gene TRBV7-3 combines with J gene TRBJ1-1; no reliable D call. This receptor was identified in a human donor with aplastic anemia. The specimen sequenced was sorted CD4+, CD8+, or CD8+CD57+ T cells (not recorded which) from PBMCs. CDR3 nucleotides: TGTGCCAGCAGCTTAACGGGATATGACACTGAAGCTTTCTTT. It yields the protein CASSLTGYDTEAFF.